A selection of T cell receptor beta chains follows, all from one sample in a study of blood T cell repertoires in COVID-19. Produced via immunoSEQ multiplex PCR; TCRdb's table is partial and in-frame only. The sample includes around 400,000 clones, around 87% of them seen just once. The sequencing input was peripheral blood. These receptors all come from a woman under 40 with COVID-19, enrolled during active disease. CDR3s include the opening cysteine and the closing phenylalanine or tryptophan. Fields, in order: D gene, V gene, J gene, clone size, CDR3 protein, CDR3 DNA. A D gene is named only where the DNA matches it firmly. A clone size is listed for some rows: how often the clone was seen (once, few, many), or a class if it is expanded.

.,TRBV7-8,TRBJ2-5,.,CASNRNGGRETQYF,TGTGCCAGCAATAGAAATGGGGGCCGGGAGACCCAGTACTTC
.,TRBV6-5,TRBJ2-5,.,CASTRDIGRETQYF,TGTGCCAGCACGCGAGACATTGGTAGGGAGACCCAGTACTTC
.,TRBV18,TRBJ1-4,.,CASSPPGVGEKLFF,TGTGCCAGCTCACCGCCCGGGGTCGGGGAAAAACTGTTTTTT
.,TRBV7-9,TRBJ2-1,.,CASSLIDYNEQFF,TGTGCCAGCAGCCTTATAGACTACAATGAGCAGTTCTTC
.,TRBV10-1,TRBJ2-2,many,CASSELAVGELFF,TGCGCCAGCAGTGAATTGGCGGTCGGGGAGCTGTTTTTT
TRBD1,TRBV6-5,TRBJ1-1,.,CASSYDRANTEAFF,TGTGCCAGCAGTTACGACAGGGCGAACACTGAAGCTTTCTTT
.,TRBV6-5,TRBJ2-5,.,CASTEGGGSAETQYF,TGTGCCAGCACCGAGGGGGGGGGATCCGCAGAGACCCAGTACTTC
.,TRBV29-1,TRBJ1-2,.,CSVGSQEGPGYTF,TGCAGCGTTGGATCCCAGGAGGGCCCTGGCTACACCTTC
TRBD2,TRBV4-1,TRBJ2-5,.,CASSQPSGLADQETQYF,TGCGCCAGCAGCCAGCCTTCGGGACTAGCGGACCAAGAGACCCAGTACTTC
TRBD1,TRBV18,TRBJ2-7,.,CASSPAGQADYEQYF,TGTGCCAGCTCACCAGCCGGACAGGCCGACTACGAGCAGTACTTC
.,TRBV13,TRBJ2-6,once,CASRPAYRAGANVLTF,TGTGCCAGCAGGCCCGCCTACAGGGCTGGGGCCAACGTCCTGACTTTC
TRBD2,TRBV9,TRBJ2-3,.,CASRKRESTDTQYF,TGTGCCAGCAGGAAGCGGGAGAGCACAGATACGCAGTATTTT
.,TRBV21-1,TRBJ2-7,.,CASRRRTGLWSGEQYF,TGTGCCAGCAGACGGAGGACAGGGCTTTGGTCGGGCGAGCAGTACTTC
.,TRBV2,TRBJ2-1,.,CASETGAGNEQFF,TGTGCCAGCGAAACAGGGGCGGGGAATGAGCAGTTCTTC
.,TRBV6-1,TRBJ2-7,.,CASSSYRDEQYF,TGTGCCAGCAGCTCCTACAGGGACGAGCAGTACTTC
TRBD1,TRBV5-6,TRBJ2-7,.,CASSSSGTGVRLPF,TGTGCCAGCAGCTCCTCCGGGACAGGGGTCCGTCTTCCATTC
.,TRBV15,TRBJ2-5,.,CATSRGYRAQETQYF,TGTGCCACCAGCAGAGGATACAGGGCCCAAGAGACCCAGTACTTC
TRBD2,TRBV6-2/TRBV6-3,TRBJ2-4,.,CASSFSSGTSGRWAKNIQYF,TGTGCCAGCAGTTTCTCCTCCGGGACTAGCGGGAGATGGGCCAAAAACATTCAGTACTTC
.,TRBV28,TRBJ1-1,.,CASSYRHMNTEAFF,TGTGCCAGCAGTTATCGCCACATGAACACTGAAGCTTTCTTT
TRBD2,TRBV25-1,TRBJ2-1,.,CASSVTSDGEQFF,TGTGCCAGCAGTGTGACTAGCGACGGTGAGCAGTTCTTC
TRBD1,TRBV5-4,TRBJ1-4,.,CASSRTGGVSNEKLFF,TGTGCCAGCAGCCGTACAGGGGGCGTATCTAATGAAAAACTGTTTTTT
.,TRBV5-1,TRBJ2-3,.,CASSLYTDTQYF,TGCGCCAGCAGCCTGTACACAGATACGCAGTATTTT
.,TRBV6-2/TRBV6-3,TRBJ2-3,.,CASSFAAPIPDTQYF,TGTGCCAGCAGTTTTGCGGCCCCCATCCCAGATACGCAGTATTTT
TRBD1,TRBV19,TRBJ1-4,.,CASSIGDRPTNEKLFF,TGTGCCAGTAGTATCGGGGACAGACCAACTAATGAAAAACTGTTTTTT
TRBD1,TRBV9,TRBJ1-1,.,CASSAQGANTEAFF,TGTGCCAGCAGCGCACAGGGGGCGAACACTGAAGCTTTCTTT
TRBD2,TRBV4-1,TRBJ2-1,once,CASSQGLGRQYNEQFF,TGCGCCAGCAGCCAAGGTCTCGGGAGGCAGTACAATGAGCAGTTCTTC
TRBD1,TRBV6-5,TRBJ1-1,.,CASATNSGQKAFF,TGTGCCAGCGCTACGAATTCGGGACAGAAAGCTTTCTTT
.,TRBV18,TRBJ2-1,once,CASSPATMTRTYSSYNEQFF,TGTGCCAGCTCACCTGCGACTATGACCCGGACCTACAGCTCCTACAATGAGCAGTTCTTC
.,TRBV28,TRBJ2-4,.,CASRDLGQFGKNIQYF,TGTGCCAGCAGAGACCTCGGACAGTTCGGCAAAAACATTCAGTACTTC
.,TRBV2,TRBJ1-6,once,CASSEQGNSPLHF,TGTGCCAGCAGTGAGCAGGGTAATTCACCCCTCCACTTT
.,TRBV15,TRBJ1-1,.,CATSRDRGSANAEAFF,TGTGCCACCAGCAGAGACCGCGGGTCAGCGAACGCTGAAGCTTTCTTT
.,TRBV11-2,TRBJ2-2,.,CASSLWGHAGELFF,TGTGCCAGCTCGCTCTGGGGGCACGCCGGGGAGCTGTTTTTT
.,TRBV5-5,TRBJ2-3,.,CASSPEGADTQYF,TGTGCCAGCAGCCCGGAAGGGGCAGATACGCAGTATTTT
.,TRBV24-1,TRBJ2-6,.,CATSGQVSGANVLTF,TGTGCCACCAGTGGTCAGGTCTCTGGGGCCAACGTCCTGACTTTC
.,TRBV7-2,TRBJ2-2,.,CASSLVGGVGTGELFF,TGTGCCAGCAGCTTAGTAGGCGGGGTGGGGACCGGGGAGCTGTTTTTT
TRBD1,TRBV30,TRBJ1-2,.,CAWSVHGTVYGYTF,TGTGCCTGGAGTGTACATGGGACAGTTTATGGCTACACCTTC
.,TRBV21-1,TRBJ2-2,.,CASSSVGRTGGADTGELFF,TGTGCCAGCAGCAGCGTCGGCCGGACAGGGGGCGCGGACACCGGGGAGCTGTTTTTT
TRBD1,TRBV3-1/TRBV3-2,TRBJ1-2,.,CASSLTTGRDYGYTF,TGTGCCAGCAGCCTTACGACAGGGAGAGACTATGGCTACACCTTC
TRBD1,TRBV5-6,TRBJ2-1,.,CASSWGAIGTGPLGQFF,TGTGCCAGCAGCTGGGGCGCCATCGGGACAGGGCCCTTGGGGCAGTTCTTC
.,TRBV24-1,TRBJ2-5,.,CATSDPDSNQGETQYF,TGTGCCACCAGTGACCCTGACAGTAATCAAGGAGAGACCCAGTACTTC
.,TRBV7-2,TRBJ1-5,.,CASSLVLTADQPQHF,TGTGCCAGCAGCTTAGTATTAACGGCGGATCAGCCCCAGCATTTT
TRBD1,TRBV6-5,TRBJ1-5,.,CASAWDRYNQPQHF,TGTGCCAGTGCCTGGGACAGGTACAATCAGCCCCAGCATTTT
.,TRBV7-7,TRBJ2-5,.,CASKQTTETPNQETQYF,TGTGCTAGCAAACAGACTACAGAGACCCCCAATCAAGAGACCCAGTACTTC
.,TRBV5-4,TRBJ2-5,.,CASSGPMGAAQETQYF,TGTGCCAGCAGCGGCCCTATGGGAGCCGCCCAAGAGACCCAGTACTTC
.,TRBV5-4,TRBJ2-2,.,CASSIDYSNTGELFF,TGTGCCAGCAGCATCGACTACTCGAACACCGGGGAGCTGTTTTTT
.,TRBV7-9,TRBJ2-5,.,CASSLGGEETQYF,TGTGCCAGCAGCTTAGGGGGAGAGGAGACCCAGTACTTC
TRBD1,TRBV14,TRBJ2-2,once,CASSQVINRGRVGGELFF,TGTGCCAGCAGCCAAGTTATCAACAGGGGGCGCGTCGGCGGGGAGCTGTTTTTT
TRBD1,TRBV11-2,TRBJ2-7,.,CASSFRDRLTYEQYF,TGTGCCAGCAGCTTTCGGGACAGGTTAACCTACGAGCAGTACTTC
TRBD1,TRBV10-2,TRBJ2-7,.,CASSEDQGANYEQYF,TGCGCCAGCAGTGAGGACCAGGGGGCTAACTACGAGCAGTACTTC
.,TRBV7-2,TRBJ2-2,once,CASSIQGFTGELFF,TGTGCCAGCAGCATCCAGGGATTCACCGGGGAGCTGTTTTTT
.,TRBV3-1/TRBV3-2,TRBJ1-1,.,CASSQDGGAFF,TGTGCCAGCAGCCAAGATGGCGGTGCTTTCTTT
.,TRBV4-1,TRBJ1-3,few,CASSQDPGSSGNTIYF,TGCGCCAGCAGCCAAGATCCCGGTAGCTCTGGAAACACCATATATTTT
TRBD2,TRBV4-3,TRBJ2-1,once,CASSQLLAGSYNEQFF,TGCGCCAGCAGCCAACTACTAGCGGGATCCTACAATGAGCAGTTCTTC